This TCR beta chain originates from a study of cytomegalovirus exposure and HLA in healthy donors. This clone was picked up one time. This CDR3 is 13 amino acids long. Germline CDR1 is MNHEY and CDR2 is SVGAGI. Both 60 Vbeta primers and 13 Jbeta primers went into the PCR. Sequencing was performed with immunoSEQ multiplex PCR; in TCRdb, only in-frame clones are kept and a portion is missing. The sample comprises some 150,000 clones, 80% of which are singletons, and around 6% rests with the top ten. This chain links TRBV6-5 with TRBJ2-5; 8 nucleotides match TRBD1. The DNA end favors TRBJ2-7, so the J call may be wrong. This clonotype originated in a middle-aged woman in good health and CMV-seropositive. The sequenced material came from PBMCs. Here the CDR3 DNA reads TGTGCCAGCAGAGCGACAGGGGCCTACGAGCAGTACTTC. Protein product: CASRATGAYEQYF.